This passage covers 7 T cell receptor beta chains from one sample sequenced in a study of cytomegalovirus exposure and HLA in healthy donors. Use of 60 Vbeta and 13 Jbeta primers characterized the PCR. Here immunoSEQ multiplex PCR was the method, and the copy in TCRdb shows in-frame clones only, minus some. The table has fewer than 250,000 clones, 75% to 80% seen once; the top ten hold more than 1.5%. Sequenced material: PBMCs. The receptor source for this set is a young man in good health and CMV-seronegative.

The chain carries TRBV7-2 and TRBJ2-7, with TRBD1 identical over 8 bases. Germline V CDR1 and CDR2: SGHTA, FQGNSA. The CDR3 spans 16 residues. Losses at the gene ends were 1 base for V and 4 bases for J; bases not matched to a gene: 9. Here the CDR3 DNA reads TGTGCCAGCAGCTTAGGGTCTGGGACAGGTCTTTACGAGCAGTACTTC. Its protein is CASSLGSGTGLYEQYF.

The chain combines TRBV9 with TRBJ2-7; TRBD2 is a possible D gene (6 bases). The ends were cut back, 0 bases at V and 2 bases at J, with 15 bases in the middle. CDR1 is SGDLS, CDR2 YYNGEE, per germline. The CDR3 length is 16 residues. The CDR3 DNA follows: TGTGCCAGCAGCGTAGCTTTCGGGGCGGGGACCTACGAGCAGTACTTC. Translation gives CASSVAFGAGTYEQYF.

This chain uses TRBV27 with TRBJ2-7; a possible D gene is TRBD1 (6 bases). Germline-derived CDR1 and CDR2 are MNHEY and SMNVEV (reference sequence). V lost 0 bases, J lost 4 bases, and 16 bases lay in between. This CDR3 is built from 16 residues. The CDR3 nucleotides are TGTGCCAGCAGTTTATCCCGGACAGCCAGCGCTTACGAGCAGTACTTC. Protein sequence: CASSLSRTASAYEQYF.

V and J are TRBV2 and TRBJ2-7; D remains ambiguous. The length of the CDR3 is 12 residues. V dropped 6 bases and J dropped 0 bases, with 6 bases sitting between them. Germline CDR1 reads SNHLY; CDR2 reads FYNNEI. This chain's CDR3 is CASSTVSYEQYF. CDR3 DNA sequence: TGTGCCAGCAGCACAGTCTCCTACGAGCAGTACTTC.

To note about this clone: The same CDR3 can be traced to other DNA sequences in this sample. The rearrangement links TRBV6-5 to TRBJ1-1, with D unresolved. Trimming removed 2 bases at V and 1 base at J, with 5 bases between. In germline, CDR1 is MNHEY, CDR2 SVGAGI. The CDR3 length is 13 residues. CDR3 DNA: TGTGCCAGCAGTTACAGAGGGAACACTGAAGCTTTCTTT. Translation: CASSYRGNTEAFF.

The CDR3 protein is CSVDLSGQGRTGELFF. The CDR3 DNA is TGCAGCGTTGATCTGAGTGGTCAGGGTAGGACCGGGGAGCTGTTTTTT. The J gene is TRBJ2-2, the V gene TRBV29-1; D may be TRBD1 (5 bases). The CDR3 has 16 residues. The germline CDR1 and CDR2 sequences are SQVTM and ANQGSEA. V shed 3 bases and J shed 5 bases, with 19 bases lying between them.

V gene TRBV29-1 combines with J gene TRBJ2-2; a possible D gene is TRBD1 (5 bases). Germline-derived CDR1 and CDR2 are SQVTM and ANQGSEA. CDR3 size: 16 residues. Trimming left V 6 bases short and J 1 base short, with 18 bases between. CDR3 sequence reads: CSVSSDKGQNTGELFF. Written as DNA, the CDR3 is TGCAGCGTCTCGTCAGACAAGGGGCAGAACACCGGGGAGCTGTTTTTT.